The rows below give T cell receptor beta chains drawn from one sample of a study of blood T cell repertoires in COVID-19. Some clones are missing from TCRdb's copy, which holds only in-frame ones; the method was immunoSEQ multiplex PCR. This table holds around 150,000 clones, approximately 92% found once. The sample was peripheral blood. These receptors all stem from a woman aged 45-59 years with acute or convalescent COVID-19. CDR3s include the opening cysteine and the closing phenylalanine or tryptophan. A D gene is named only where the DNA matches it firmly. Rows give clone size only sometimes, using once, few, many, or a class for an expanded clone.

TGTGCCAGCTCTCGGACTAGCGGGAGTAGGAACGAGCAGTACTTC CASSRTSGSRNEQYF . TRBV18 TRBD2 TRBJ2-7
TGTGCCAGCAGCTTGGGGACAGGGGCATACGAGCAGTACTTC CASSLGTGAYEQYF once TRBV5-6 TRBD1 TRBJ2-7
TGTGCCAGCAGTTATGGTCCCTCCCCGGGGACTGAAGCTTTCTTT CASSYGPSPGTEAFF . TRBV6-2/TRBV6-3 . TRBJ1-1
TGTGCCAGCAGCTCGGACAGGTTCAACACTGAAGCTTTCTTT CASSSDRFNTEAFF . TRBV7-2 TRBD1 TRBJ1-1
TGTGCCAGCAGTGCCTTTCCAGGGACTTACGGGCAGTACTTC CASSAFPGTYGQYF . TRBV7-3 . TRBJ2-7
TGTGCCAGCAGCTTGGCGCCGGGACTAGCGGGAGAGGTGGATGAGCAGTTCTTC CASSLAPGLAGEVDEQFF . TRBV7-9 TRBD2 TRBJ2-1
TGTGCCAGCAGCGAGACTAGTTACAATGAGCAGTTCTTC CASSETSYNEQFF few TRBV7-3 . TRBJ2-1
TGCGCCAGCAGTGAGGTCGCGGGCCTGGGCACCGGGGAGCTGTTTTTT CASSEVAGLGTGELFF . TRBV10-2 . TRBJ2-2
TGTGCCAGCAGCCCCGGGACTAGCGGGGCCTACGAGCAGTACTTC CASSPGTSGAYEQYF . TRBV3-1/TRBV3-2 TRBD2 TRBJ2-7
TGTGCCAGCAGCTTTAGTTCGGGACATATGAATTCACCCCTCCACTTT CASSFSSGHMNSPLHF . TRBV5-6 . TRBJ1-6
TGTGCCAGTAGTATAAGACAGGGGAAAGAGACCCAGTACTTC CASSIRQGKETQYF . TRBV19 TRBD1 TRBJ2-5
TGTGCCAGCAATCCGGGTCCTAACTATGGCTACACCTTC CASNPGPNYGYTF . TRBV2 . TRBJ1-2
TGCGCCAGCAGCCTCTCCCACAGGGATTGGTCACCCCTCCACTTT CASSLSHRDWSPLHF . TRBV4-1 . TRBJ1-6
TGTGCCACCAGGGCGCGGATGAACACTGAAGCTTTCTTT CATRARMNTEAFF . TRBV24-1 . TRBJ1-1